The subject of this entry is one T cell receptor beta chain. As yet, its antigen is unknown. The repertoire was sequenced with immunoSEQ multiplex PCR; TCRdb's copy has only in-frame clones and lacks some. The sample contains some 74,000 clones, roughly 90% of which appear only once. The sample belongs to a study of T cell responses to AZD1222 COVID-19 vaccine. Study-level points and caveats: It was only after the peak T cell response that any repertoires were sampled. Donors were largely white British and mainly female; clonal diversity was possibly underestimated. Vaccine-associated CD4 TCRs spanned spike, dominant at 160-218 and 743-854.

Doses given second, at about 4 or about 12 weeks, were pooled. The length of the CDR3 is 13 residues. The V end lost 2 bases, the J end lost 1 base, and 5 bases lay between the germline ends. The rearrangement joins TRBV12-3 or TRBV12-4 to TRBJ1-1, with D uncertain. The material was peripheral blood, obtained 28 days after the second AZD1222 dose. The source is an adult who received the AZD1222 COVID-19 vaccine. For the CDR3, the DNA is TGTGCCAGCAGTTTAAACAGGAACACTGAAGCTTTCTTT. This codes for CASSLNRNTEAFF.